This entry lists 21 T cell receptor beta chains sequenced from one sample in a study of regulatory T cells in long-lasting Graves disease. Specified time point: newly diagnosed GD, antithyroid drugs for less than 3 months. The TCR library used RNA extracted from PBMCs. With iRepertoire HTBI primers and Arm-PCR of CDR3 regions, TCR beta libraries were built. TCRdb called the multiplex PCR reads again in MiXCR, with one record for every CDR3 protein. Here the sample spans about 240,000 distinct CDR3 sequences, 20% being singletons. The sequencing here drew on peripheral blood mononuclear cells (PBMCs), taken at new diagnosis, from a patient treated with antithyroid drugs. The source is a female donor with Graves disease.

This clonotype is a singleton in its sample. A far bigger clonotype differs at one base, so this is likely a read error. J is TRBJ2-5 and V is TRBV7-2; 15 bases are a match to TRBD2. This CDR3 is built from 17 residues. Germline loops: CDR1 SGHTA, CDR2 FQGNSA. The V gene end was trimmed by 5 bases and the J gene end by 3 bases; junction bases not matched to a gene: 7. The CDR3, as DNA: TGTGCCAGCAGCCGGGGACTAGCGGGGGGCCAGGAAGAGACCCAGTACTTC. It yields the protein CASSRGLAGGQEETQYF. Complete variable domain (other parts from reference TRBV7-2 and TRBJ2-5): GAGVSQSPSNKVTEKGKDVELRCDPISGHTALYWYRQSLGQGLEFLIYFQGNSAPDKSGLPSDRFSAERTGGSVSTLTIQRTQQEDSAVYLCASSRGLAGGQEETQYFGPGTRLLVL.

This clonotype occurred many times. This chain uses TRBV4-3 with TRBJ2-7; D may be TRBD2 (6 bases). Germline lookup yields CDR1 LGHNA and CDR2 YSLEER. The CDR3 contains 15 residues. V was pared by 3 bases and J by 7 bases, with 19 bases between. CDR3 loop: CASSHGVEGVREQYF. The CDR3 coding sequence is TGCGCCAGCAGCCACGGGGTGGAGGGCGTACGGGAGCAGTACTTC.

The J gene is TRBJ2-5, the V gene TRBV5-5; D may be TRBD1 or TRBD2 (5 bases each). Trimming stripped 6 bases from V and 0 bases from J, with 15 bases between. Germline V CDR1 and CDR2: SGHKS, YYEKEE (reference sequence). The CDR3 is made up of 15 amino acids. The CDR3 nucleotides are TGTGCCAGCACCCAATCCTGGGACGACCAAGAGACCCAGTACTTC. Protein: CASTQSWDDQETQYF.

This clonotype was seen repeatedly, ten times or more. This sequence joins TRBV19 and TRBJ1-5; D possibly corresponds to TRBD1 (5 bases). The germline CDR1 and CDR2 sequences are LNHDA and SQIVND (reference sequence). This CDR3 region has 15 residues. V shed 1 base and J shed 0 bases, with 7 bases lying between them. CDR3 loop: CASSIAGYSNQPQHF. The CDR3 DNA reads TGTGCCAGTAGTATAGCAGGGTATAGCAATCAGCCCCAGCATTTT.

This clonotype occurred many times. The genes are TRBV2 and TRBJ2-1, with 14 positions matching TRBD2. Germline CDR1 is SNHLY and CDR2 is FYNNEI. This CDR3 has 15 amino acids. The J segment lost 10 bases and the V segment lost 5 bases, leaving 7 bases of the junction unmatched. CDR3 DNA: TGTGCCAGCAGTCTTCAGGGACTAGCGGGGGCCGAGCAGTTCTTC. It codes for CASSLQGLAGAEQFF.

This clonotype has more than one count but fewer than ten. J is TRBJ2-2 and V is TRBV20-1; 7 bases align to TRBD2. Germline loops: CDR1 DFQATT, CDR2 SNEGSKA (reference sequence). With 1 base clipped from V and 7 bases from J, the junction kept 12 bases outside the gene matches. The length of the CDR3 is 16 residues. In nucleotides, the CDR3 is TGCAGTGCTAGAGCCCCGGGGAGGGGAATAGGCGGGGAGCTGTTTTTT. Protein product: CSARAPGRGIGGELFF.

The chain couples TRBV5-4 to TRBJ2-1; 7 bases align to TRBD2. J was trimmed by 0 bases and V by 0 bases; bases with no gene match: 6. In germline, CDR1 is SGHNT, CDR2 YYREEE (reference sequence). The CDR3 loop spans 17 amino acids. The CDR3 loop reads CASSLVASGISYNEQFF. DNA of the CDR3: TGTGCCAGCAGCTTGGTGGCTAGCGGTATCTCCTACAATGAGCAGTTCTTC.

The CDR3 reads CASSIWSSGNTIYF. The CDR3, as DNA: TGTGCCAGTAGTATTTGGAGCTCTGGAAACACCATATATTTT. V usage is TRBV19 and J usage is TRBJ1-3; no clear D gene. Germline V gives CDR1 LNHDA, CDR2 SQIVND (reference sequence). There are 14 residues in the CDR3. The V end lost 3 bases, the J end lost 0 bases, and 6 bases lay between the germline ends.

This clonotype occurred many times. This chain links TRBV4-1 with TRBJ2-1; D is unresolved. Deletions cut 5 bases from V and 9 bases from J, with 8 bases between. CDR3 size: 11 residues. Germline CDR1 is MGHRA and CDR2 is YSYEKL. CDR3 coding DNA: TGCGCCAGCAGCGTAAGACGTGAGCAGTTCTTC. This gives the protein CASSVRREQFF.

This clonotype was observed a few times. CDR3 amino acids: CASSLLSTRELFF. For the CDR3, the DNA is TGTGCCAGCAGCCTCTTGAGCACGCGTGAACTGTTTTTT. The V call is TRBV4-2, the J call TRBJ1-4; D remains ambiguous. Trimming took off 4 bases at V and 12 bases at J, with 15 bases between the two ends. The CDR3 totals 13 residues. The germline gives CDR1 LGHNA, CDR2 YNFKEQ.

This clonotype was seen repeatedly, ten times or more. The chain combines TRBV20-1 with TRBJ2-1; D is unclear. V shed 1 base and J shed 10 bases, with 11 bases lying between them. CDR3 length equals 12 residues. Per germline, CDR1 DFQATT and CDR2 SNEGSKA (reference sequence). The DNA of the CDR3 is TGCAGTGCTAGAGCCCCCCCATGGGAGCAGTTCTTC. Its translation: CSARAPPWEQFF.

This clonotype has a count of ten or more. This chain links TRBV12-5 with TRBJ1-5; D is unclear. This CDR3 spans 14 amino acids. The V gene's germline CDR1 is LGHNT and CDR2 FRNRAP. The germline V and J ends were trimmed by 1 base and 3 bases, with 7 bases remaining between them. As DNA, the CDR3 is TGTGCTAGTGGTTTGGGGCAGCCCAATCAGCCCCAGCATTTT. This sequence encodes CASGLGQPNQPQHF.

This clonotype was seen many times. The genes are TRBV7-3 and TRBJ2-6; D gene ambiguous. Trimming took off 3 bases at V and 3 bases at J, with 3 bases between the two ends. This CDR3 has 13 amino acids. Germline assignment: CDR1 SGHTA and CDR2 FQGTGA. The CDR3 loop reads CASSLGGANVLTF. CDR3 in DNA: TGTGCCAGCAGCTTGGGTGGGGCCAACGTCCTGACTTTC.

The V gene is TRBV7-2, the J gene TRBJ1-1; D possibly corresponds to TRBD1 (6 bases). CDR1 and CDR2 (germline): SGHTA, FQGNSA. Trimming removed 5 bases at V and 11 bases at J, with 24 bases between. This CDR3 has 15 residues. CDR3 sequence (DNA): TGTGCCAGCAGCCAAAACCCGGACAGTAACAATAGGGCTTTCTTT. Encoded protein: CASSQNPDSNNRAFF.

This clonotype was recorded many times. The chain recombines TRBV12-3 or TRBV12-4 with TRBJ2-5, with D tentatively TRBD1 (6 bases). This CDR3 spans 15 amino acids. V lost 0 bases and J lost 2, with 10 bases in between. CDR3 residues: CASSLATGKQETQYF. CDR3 nucleotide sequence: TGTGCCAGCAGTTTAGCAACAGGGAAACAAGAGACCCAGTACTTC.

At least ten counts were recorded for this clonotype. J is TRBJ1-4 and V is TRBV2; D is uncertain. CDR3 length equals 13 residues. The V end lost 10 bases, the J end lost 10 bases, and 19 bases lay between the germline ends. Per the germline V gene, CDR1 is SNHLY and CDR2 is FYNNEI. CDR3 nucleotides: TGTGCCACCGACGAGGCCCAAACTGGAAAACTGTTTTTT. As protein: CATDEAQTGKLFF. The whole variable domain, filled in from reference TRBV2 and TRBJ1-4, reads EPEVTQTPSHQVTQMGQEVILRCVPISNHLYFYWYRQILGQKVEFLVSFYNNEISEKSEIFDDQFSVERPDGSNFTLKIRSTKLEDSAMYFCATDEAQTGKLFFGSGTQLSVL.

This clonotype was picked up many times. The gene calls are TRBV28 and TRBJ1-2, with 9 bases lining up with TRBD1. Trimming removed 5 bases from V and 5 bases from J; junction bases left unmatched: 9. The germline V gene has CDR1 MDHEN and CDR2 SYDVKM. CDR3 length equals 15 residues. CDR3 sequence (DNA): TGTGCCAGCAGTCCCCCGGGGACAGGGATGTATGGCTACACCTTC. It translates to CASSPPGTGMYGYTF.

With respect to this clonotype: A much larger clone differs from this one at a single base, so this may be a read error. The rearrangement links TRBV11-2 to TRBJ2-3; D is possibly TRBD1 (8 bases). TRBJ2-5 explains the end of the DNA better; the J call may be wrong. The CDR3 is 16 amino acids. Germline CDR1 SGHAT, CDR2 FQNNGV. The chain's CDR3 is CASSQEVRTGRGTQYF. The CDR3 DNA follows: TGCGCCAGCAGCCAAGAGGTGAGGACAGGGAGGGGGACCCAGTACTTC.

Many counts were recorded for this clonotype. This chain connects TRBV20-1 to TRBJ1-4; D gene uncertain. CDR1 and CDR2 (germline): DFQATT, SNEGSKA (reference sequence). The CDR3 loop spans 13 amino acids. The V gene lost 0 bases and the J gene lost 8 bases, with 10 bases spanning the gap. The CDR3 reads CSAREPGGEKLFF. The CDR3 coding sequence is TGCAGTGCTAGAGAACCCGGTGGGGAAAAACTGTTTTTT.

A few counts support this clonotype. Written as DNA, the CDR3 is TGTGCCTCCTCAAGGGCCGACGAGCAGTACTTC. Amino acid sequence: CASSRADEQYF. This chain links TRBV6-1 with TRBJ2-7; D not resolved. There are 11 residues in the CDR3. The V end was cut by 11 bases, the J end by 5 bases, with 13 bases between. CDR1 is MNHNS, CDR2 SASEGT, per germline.

V and J are TRBV7-2 and TRBJ2-7, with a possible D match to TRBD1 (5 bases). The CDR3 extends over 13 amino acids. Trimming stripped 5 bases from V and 4 bases from J, with 12 bases between. Germline V gene data show CDR1 as SGHTA and CDR2 as FQGNSA. The CDR3 sequence is CASSNNQGYEQYF. CDR3 sequence (DNA): TGTGCCAGCAGCAACAACCAGGGATACGAGCAGTACTTC.